This T cell receptor (beta chain) was recovered during a study of radiotherapy plus CTLA-4 blockade in lung cancer. The method was immunoSEQ multiplex PCR; TCRdb's version includes in-frame clones alone and lacks a portion of them. The sample holds some 96,000 clones, roughly 88% seen once. Study conclusions and caveats: Once radiotherapy plus ipilimumab had been given, TCR clones derived from tumor expanded in blood.

In regard to this clone: Antigen unknown.

The CDR3 runs to 14 residues. Trimming cost V 6 bases and J 2 bases, with 11 bases left between them. From germline, CDR1 is WNHNN and CDR2 SYGVQD (reference sequence). This TCR was recovered from a human donor with non-small cell lung cancer that progressed on radiotherapy plus ipilimumab. The sequencing used peripheral blood, collected from a patient treated with radiotherapy plus ipilimumab. The chain links TRBV10-1 to TRBJ2-1; D may correspond to TRBD1 or TRBD2 (5 bases each). CDR3 region: CASSPGPAYNEQFF. CDR3 in DNA: TGCGCCAGCAGCCCGGGGCCAGCCTACAATGAGCAGTTCTTC.